This T cell receptor beta chain was recorded in a study of coeliac disease. The study's findings and limits: Few TRB amino acid sequences were shared between samples; most were unique. The authors considered this approach unsuitable for unbiased detection of gliadin-specific T cells.

The germline gives CDR1 MDHEN, CDR2 SYDVKM. There are 18 residues in the CDR3. Trimming took 6 bases from V and 2 from J; bases not matched to a gene: 8. About this clone itself: Its antigen is unidentified.

Sequencing used immunoSEQ multiplex PCR; TCRdb keeps in-frame clones, though not all of them. The sample consists of several thousand clones, roughly 60% of them appearing once. Sequenced: lymphocytes from the gut lamina propria. The V and J genes are TRBV28 and TRBJ2-3; 16 bases agree with TRBD2. This receptor was obtained from a man in his sixties with celiac disease on a gluten-free diet. As DNA, the CDR3 is TGTGCCAGCAGGGACCTGGGACTAGCGGGGGGGATCACAGATACGCAGTATTTT. Protein sequence: CASRDLGLAGGITDTQYF.